This T cell receptor beta chain was documented in a study of breast tumors, draining lymph nodes, adjacent tissues. The lymph nodes were axillary draining lymph nodes from breast cancer patients. In this sample, this clonotype turned up many times. No antigen is known for it. MiXCR, applied by TCRdb to the multiplex PCR reads, yields one record per CDR3 protein. The sample comprises about 230,000 distinct CDR3 sequences, about 32% of which are singletons, and approximately 1.5% rests with the top ten. Study-level points and caveats: The lymph node origin of tumor T cells was framed as consistent with a hypothesis, not demonstrated.

The sample taken for sequencing was axillary lymph node tissue. This TCR derives from a female donor with breast cancer. Some clones in this sample may be carry-over from other donors' samples.

CDR3 nucleotide sequence: TGTGCCAGCAGTTACTCCGCGAACTGGGGGCCCCTTTACGAGCAGTACTTC. Protein product: CASSYSANWGPLYEQYF. The genes are TRBV6-5 and TRBJ2-7; a possible D gene is TRBD1 (6 bases). The germline V and J ends were trimmed by 0 bases and 4 bases, with 19 bases remaining between them. CDR1 is MNHEY and CDR2 is SVGAGI in the germline V gene. The CDR3 contains 17 residues.